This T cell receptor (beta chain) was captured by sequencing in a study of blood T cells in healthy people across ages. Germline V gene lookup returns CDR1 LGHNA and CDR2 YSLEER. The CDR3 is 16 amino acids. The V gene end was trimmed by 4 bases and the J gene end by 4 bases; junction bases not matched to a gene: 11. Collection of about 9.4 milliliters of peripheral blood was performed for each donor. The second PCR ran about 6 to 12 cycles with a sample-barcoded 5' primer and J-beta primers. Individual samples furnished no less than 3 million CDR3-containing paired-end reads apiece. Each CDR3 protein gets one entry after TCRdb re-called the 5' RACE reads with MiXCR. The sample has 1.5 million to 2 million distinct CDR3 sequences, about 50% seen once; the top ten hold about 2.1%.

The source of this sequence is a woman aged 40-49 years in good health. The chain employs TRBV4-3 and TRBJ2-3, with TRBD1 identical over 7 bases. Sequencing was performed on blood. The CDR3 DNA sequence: TGCGCCAGCAGCCCATCCGGGACAGAGTTTCCAGATACGCAGTATTTT. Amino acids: CASSPSGTEFPDTQYF.